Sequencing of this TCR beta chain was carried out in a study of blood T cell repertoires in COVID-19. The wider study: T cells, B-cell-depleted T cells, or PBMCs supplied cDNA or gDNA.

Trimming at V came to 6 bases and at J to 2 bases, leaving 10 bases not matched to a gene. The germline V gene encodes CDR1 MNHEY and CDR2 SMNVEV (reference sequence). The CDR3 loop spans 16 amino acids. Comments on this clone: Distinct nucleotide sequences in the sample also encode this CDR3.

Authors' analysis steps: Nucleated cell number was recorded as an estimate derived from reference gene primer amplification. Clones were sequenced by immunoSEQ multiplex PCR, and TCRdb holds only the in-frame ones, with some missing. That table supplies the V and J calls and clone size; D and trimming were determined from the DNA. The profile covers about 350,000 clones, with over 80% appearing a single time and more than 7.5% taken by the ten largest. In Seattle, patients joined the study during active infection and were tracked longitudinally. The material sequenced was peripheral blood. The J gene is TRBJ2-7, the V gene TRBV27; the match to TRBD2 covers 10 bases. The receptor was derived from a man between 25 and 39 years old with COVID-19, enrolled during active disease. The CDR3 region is CASRPLSGRTAYEQYF. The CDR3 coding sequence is TGTGCCAGCAGACCACTTAGCGGGAGGACTGCCTACGAGCAGTACTTC.